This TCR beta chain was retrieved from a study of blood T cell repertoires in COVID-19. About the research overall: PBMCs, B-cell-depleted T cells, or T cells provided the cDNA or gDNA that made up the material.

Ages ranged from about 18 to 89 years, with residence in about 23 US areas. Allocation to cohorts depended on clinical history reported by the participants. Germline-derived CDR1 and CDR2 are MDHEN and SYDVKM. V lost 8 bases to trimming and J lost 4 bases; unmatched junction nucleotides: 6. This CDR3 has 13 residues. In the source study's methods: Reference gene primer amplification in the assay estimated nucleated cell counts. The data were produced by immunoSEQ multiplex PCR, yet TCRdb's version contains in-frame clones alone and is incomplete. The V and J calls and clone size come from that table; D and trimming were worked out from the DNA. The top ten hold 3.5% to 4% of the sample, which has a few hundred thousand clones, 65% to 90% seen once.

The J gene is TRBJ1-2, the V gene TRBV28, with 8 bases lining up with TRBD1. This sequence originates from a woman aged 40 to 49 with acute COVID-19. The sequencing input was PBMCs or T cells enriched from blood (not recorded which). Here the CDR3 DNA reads TGTGCCAGCCGGGACAGGAGTCTCTATGGCTACACCTTC. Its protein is CASRDRSLYGYTF.